This entry lists 31 T cell receptor beta chains sequenced from one sample in a study of OX40 agonist ivuxolimab in advanced cancers. Profiled with immunoSEQ multiplex PCR; TCRdb holds only in-frame clones, not every one. The sample includes 42,000 or so clones, approximately 88% seen only once; the top ten take roughly 15%. The input for sequencing was CD4+ or CD8+ T cells sorted from blood, taken in a trial of the OX40 agonist ivuxolimab. Receptors were obtained from an adult with an advanced solid tumor such as melanoma, head and neck, liver or kidney cancer.

The rearrangement links TRBV11-3 to TRBJ2-7, with a possible D match to TRBD1 (7 bases). V was shortened by 6 bases and J by 5 bases, with 11 bases between the two germline ends. CDR1 is SGHNT, CDR2 YENEEA, per germline. The CDR3 covers 12 residues. CDR3 in amino acids: CASSSRGDEQYF. The CDR3 DNA follows: TGTGCCAGCAGTTCCAGGGGGGACGAGCAGTACTTC.

V gene TRBV28 combines with J gene TRBJ2-7; 10 bases agree with TRBD2. In germline, CDR1 is MDHEN, CDR2 SYDVKM. The CDR3 spans 17 residues. Trimming took 3 bases from V and 6 from J; bases not matched to a gene: 14. This chain's CDR3 is CASSFAFEKREGREQYF. As DNA, the CDR3 is TGTGCCAGCAGTTTTGCGTTTGAGAAGCGGGAGGGCCGCGAGCAGTACTTC.

The rearrangement joins TRBV28 to TRBJ1-2; D is ambiguous. The germline V and J ends were trimmed by 6 bases and 2 bases, with 7 bases remaining between them. The CDR3 spans 12 residues. Germline-derived CDR1 and CDR2 are MDHEN and SYDVKM. CDR3 coding DNA: TGTGCCAGCAGGACGCAGAACTATGGCTACACCTTC. It translates to CASRTQNYGYTF.

The V gene is TRBV4-3, the J gene TRBJ2-7, with 12 bases that match TRBD2. The CDR3 runs to 15 residues. The ends lost 3 bases at V and 1 base at J; junction bases unmatched: 1. Looked up from germline, CDR1 is LGHNA and CDR2 is YSLEER. For the CDR3, the DNA is TGCGCCAGCAGCCATGGGACTAGCGGGTCCTACGAGCAGTACTTC. Its protein product is CASSHGTSGSYEQYF.

The J gene is TRBJ2-7, the V gene TRBV4-1; 8 bases are shared with TRBD2. This CDR3 is built from 15 residues. The junction had 5 bases not matched to a gene; V was cut back by 4 bases and J by 0 bases. Per germline, CDR1 MGHRA and CDR2 YSYEKL. The CDR3 nucleotides read TGCGCCAGCAGCCCATATACTAGCGGCTCCTACGAGCAGTACTTC. It translates to CASSPYTSGSYEQYF.

The chain is built from TRBV5-1 and TRBJ2-5; D ambiguous. The CDR3 consists of 16 residues. In germline, CDR1 is SGHRS, CDR2 YFSETQ. With 0 bases removed from V and 4 bases from J, the gap between germline ends came to 16 bases. CDR3 region: CASSLASIQPPETQYF. The CDR3 nucleotides are TGCGCCAGCAGCTTGGCGTCCATACAACCTCCAGAGACCCAGTACTTC. Together with reference TRBV5-1 and TRBJ2-5, the CDR3 gives the full variable domain: KAGVTQTPRYLIKTRGQQVTLSCSPISGHRSVSWYQQTPGQGLQFLFEYFSETQRNKGNFPGRFSGRQFSNSRSEMNVSTLELGDSALYLCASSLASIQPPETQYFGPGTRLLVL.

V is TRBV7-6 and J is TRBJ2-1, with no clear D. The V gene's germline CDR1 is SGHVS and CDR2 FNYEAQ. The CDR3 sequence is 15 residues long. The ends were cut back, 4 bases at V and 1 base at J, with 11 bases in the middle. The CDR3 protein is CASSSSIASYNEQFF. CDR3 coding DNA: TGTGCCAGCAGCTCCTCCATAGCATCCTACAATGAGCAGTTCTTC.

This chain uses TRBV5-4 with TRBJ2-1, with D perhaps matching TRBD1 or TRBD2 (6 bases each). The CDR3 runs to 13 residues. Looked up from germline, CDR1 is SGHNT and CDR2 is YYREEE (reference sequence). The V end was cut by 0 bases, the J end by 10 bases, with 11 bases between. The CDR3 DNA reads as TGTGCCAGCAGCTTGGTCGGGGGCAAGGAGCAGTTCTTC. It translates to CASSLVGGKEQFF.

Judged by abundance, this clone is medium-sized (0.01 to 0.1%). V is TRBV5-1 and J is TRBJ1-2, with D unresolved. The germline CDR1 and CDR2 sequences are SGHRS and YFSETQ. The CDR3 extends over 14 amino acids. The V end was cut by 4 bases, the J end by 2 bases, with 12 bases between. DNA of the CDR3: TGCGCCAGCAGCCATCCAAGGAACAACTATGGCTACACCTTC. It specifies CASSHPRNNYGYTF. Combining the CDR3 with reference TRBV5-1 and TRBJ1-2 gives the whole variable domain KAGVTQTPRYLIKTRGQQVTLSCSPISGHRSVSWYQQTPGQGLQFLFEYFSETQRNKGNFPGRFSGRQFSNSRSEMNVSTLELGDSALYLCASSHPRNNYGYTFGSGTRLTVV.

This clone was observed a handful of times. The chain couples TRBV11-3 to TRBJ2-3, with no clear D. Germline loops: CDR1 SGHNT, CDR2 YENEEA. This CDR3 has 14 residues. With 0 bases removed from V and 6 bases from J, the gap between germline ends came to 10 bases. CDR3: CASSLDLGWDTQYF. Written as DNA, the CDR3 is TGTGCCAGCAGCTTAGATCTGGGGTGGGATACGCAGTATTTT.

The rearrangement joins TRBV7-9 to TRBJ2-5; D unresolved. Germline-derived CDR1 and CDR2 are SEHNR and FQNEAQ (reference sequence). Trimming pared 0 bases from V and 5 bases from J, leaving 22 bases between. The CDR3 has 18 residues. CDR3 nucleotides: TGTGCCAGCAGCTTAGCCCCGGGCCCATATGTCTTAGGGGAGACCCAGTACTTC. Protein: CASSLAPGPYVLGETQYF.

The chain joins TRBV6-6 to TRBJ2-7, with 8 bases that match TRBD1. The germline V gene encodes CDR1 MNHNY and CDR2 SVGAGI (reference sequence). This CDR3 has 15 amino acids. Unmatched junction bases numbered 7, after V lost 6 bases and J lost 0 bases. This chain's CDR3 is CASSLGQGFSYEQYF. The CDR3 DNA reads TGTGCCAGCAGCCTAGGACAGGGCTTCTCCTACGAGCAGTACTTC.

The chain employs TRBV7-9 and TRBJ2-7; D is unresolved. Germline CDR1 reads SEHNR; CDR2 reads FQNEAQ (reference sequence). V was shortened by 5 bases and J by 0 bases, with 8 bases between the two germline ends. This CDR3 has 13 amino acids. The CDR3 DNA reads as TGTGCCAGCAGCACTGGAATCTCCTACGAGCAGTACTTC. This sequence encodes CASSTGISYEQYF.

The CDR3 DNA reads TGTGCCAGCACTATGCCGGGACTCCGAACCGGGGAGCTGTTTTTT. Amino acid sequence: CASTMPGLRTGELFF. This chain connects TRBV2 to TRBJ2-2; D possibly corresponds to TRBD2 (6 bases). With 7 bases removed from V and 5 bases from J, the gap between germline ends came to 17 bases. In germline, CDR1 is SNHLY, CDR2 FYNNEI. The CDR3 spans 15 residues.

This chain links TRBV28 with TRBJ1-4; the match to TRBD1 covers 7 bases. The ends lost 5 bases at V and 4 bases at J; junction bases unmatched: 16. Germline values: CDR1 MDHEN, CDR2 SYDVKM. The CDR3 is made up of 18 amino acids. CDR3 loop: CASSIRDRLLTFNEKLFF. CDR3 DNA sequence: TGTGCCAGCAGTATTCGGGACAGACTTCTTACCTTTAATGAAAAACTGTTTTTT. The whole variable domain, filled in from reference TRBV28 and TRBJ1-4, reads DVKVTQSSRYLVKRTGEKVFLECVQDMDHENMFWYRQDPGLGLRLIYFSYDVKMKEKGDIPEGYSVSREKKERFSLILESASTNQTSMYLCASSIRDRLLTFNEKLFFGSGTQLSVL.

The V call is TRBV28, the J call TRBJ2-7; D remains ambiguous. Trimming stripped 3 bases from V and 5 bases from J, with 8 bases between. The germline CDR1 and CDR2 sequences are MDHEN and SYDVKM. This CDR3 is built from 12 residues. For the CDR3, the DNA is TGTGCCAGCAGTTTCATAGGGAACGAGCAGTACTTC. Translating it yields CASSFIGNEQYF. The variable domain in full, completed from reference TRBV28 and TRBJ2-7, reads DVKVTQSSRYLVKRTGEKVFLECVQDMDHENMFWYRQDPGLGLRLIYFSYDVKMKEKGDIPEGYSVSREKKERFSLILESASTNQTSMYLCASSFIGNEQYFGPGTRLTVT.

The chain uses TRBV28 and TRBJ1-1, with D tentatively TRBD1 (5 bases). V gave up 6 bases and J gave up 3 bases, with 11 bases separating them. The CDR3 has 13 amino acids. Germline-derived CDR1 and CDR2 are MDHEN and SYDVKM. The CDR3 here is CASRRGVYTEAFF. DNA of the CDR3: TGTGCCAGCAGGCGAGGGGTGTACACTGAAGCTTTCTTT.

The genes are TRBV28 and TRBJ1-5, with 9 bases fitting TRBD1. CDR1 MDHEN and CDR2 SYDVKM come from the germline V gene. V was clipped by 8 bases and J by 10 bases; unmatched bases: 15. This CDR3 contains 15 residues. As DNA, the CDR3 is TGTGCCAGCGTTCCCTATAGACAGGGGGACCGTCCCCAGCATTTT. Its translation: CASVPYRQGDRPQHF.

The chain uses TRBV27 and TRBJ1-2, with D possibly TRBD1 on 5 matching bases. The CDR3 is 14 residues long. Per the germline V gene, CDR1 is MNHEY and CDR2 is SMNVEV (reference sequence). The V and J ends lost 1 base and 4 bases respectively, with 10 bases between them. CDR3 DNA sequence: TGTGCCAGCAGTTTATACGGGACTGGCTATGGCTACACCTTC. It is translated as CASSLYGTGYGYTF.

This clone was seen only once. The chain joins TRBV10-1 to TRBJ2-1, with 7 bases lining up with TRBD2. Germline values: CDR1 WNHNN, CDR2 SYGVQD (reference sequence). CDR3 size: 16 residues. Losses at the gene ends were 6 bases for V and 4 bases for J; bases not matched to a gene: 12. The CDR3, as DNA: TGCGCCAGCAGCCCCGAGCGGGACCCGGGGTACAATGAGCAGTTCTTC. It codes for CASSPERDPGYNEQFF.

The chain employs TRBV5-1 and TRBJ2-5; D ambiguous. Trimming took off 7 bases at V and 7 bases at J, with 5 bases between the two ends. Germline lookup yields CDR1 SGHRS and CDR2 YFSETQ. This CDR3 is built from 9 residues. The CDR3 region is CASGWTQYF. As DNA, the CDR3 is TGCGCCAGCGGGTGGACCCAGTACTTC.

This chain uses TRBV5-1 with TRBJ2-1; possibly TRBD2 for D (5 bases). This CDR3 spans 16 amino acids. V shed 0 bases and J shed 4 bases, with 14 bases lying between them. Germline V gene lookup returns CDR1 SGHRS and CDR2 YFSETQ. The CDR3 loop reads CASSLAGIGTYNEQFF. DNA of the CDR3: TGCGCCAGCAGCTTGGCGGGGATCGGAACTTACAATGAGCAGTTCTTC.

The genes are TRBV4-2 and TRBJ2-2, with 10 nucleotides matching TRBD1. The length of the CDR3 is 22 residues. V dropped 3 bases and J dropped 2; count of bases not matched to a gene: 21. The germline gives CDR1 LGHNA, CDR2 YNFKEQ. CDR3 in DNA: TGTGCCAGCAGCCATCCAGGTCCCGGGTCGCCCGGGACAGGGGTCAACACCGGGGAGCTGTTTTTT. It is translated as CASSHPGPGSPGTGVNTGELFF.

This clone was counted between two and nine times. Other DNA sequences within the sample encode an identical CDR3. The V gene is TRBV6-5, the J gene TRBJ1-1; D is ambiguous. Germline CDR1 and CDR2: MNHEY and SVGAGI. The CDR3 runs to 11 residues. Trimming removed 9 bases at V and 4 bases at J, with 9 bases between. CDR3 DNA: TGTGCCAGTACGGGCGGCACTGAAGCTTTCTTT. Protein sequence: CASTGGTEAFF.

V gene TRBV5-1 combines with J gene TRBJ1-1, with a possible D match to TRBD1 (5 bases). Trimming cost V 5 bases and J 6 bases, with 8 bases left between them. The germline gives CDR1 SGHRS, CDR2 YFSETQ. The CDR3 totals 11 residues. CDR3: CASRGEAEAFF. CDR3 bases: TGCGCCAGCAGAGGGGAGGCTGAAGCTTTCTTT.

The genes are TRBV27 and TRBJ2-3, with D hard to call. The V gene's germline CDR1 is MNHEY and CDR2 SMNVEV (reference sequence). V gave up 3 bases and J gave up 0 bases, with 10 bases separating them. This CDR3 is built from 15 residues. CDR3 nucleotides: TGTGCCAGCAGTTTGGCGGTAACTAGCACAGATACGCAGTATTTT. Translating gives CASSLAVTSTDTQYF.

The chain has TRBV9 and TRBJ2-1; D not certain. The germline CDR1 and CDR2 sequences are SGDLS and YYNGEE. Trimming removed 0 bases from V and 4 bases from J, with 11 bases in between. This CDR3 comprises 15 residues. CDR3 nucleotide sequence: TGTGCCAGCAGCGTAGATGGCAGAGTTTACAATGAGCAGTTCTTC. This encodes CASSVDGRVYNEQFF.

J is TRBJ2-3 and V is TRBV28, with 7 nucleotides matching TRBD2. There are 15 residues in the CDR3. CDR1 is MDHEN and CDR2 is SYDVKM in the germline V gene. Unmatched junction bases numbered 10, after V lost 3 bases and J lost 7 bases. The CDR3 nucleotides are TGTGCCAGCAGTTTTGGGGGGGTCGACTGGCATACGCAGTATTTT. Translated: CASSFGGVDWHTQYF.

The chain joins TRBV7-2 to TRBJ2-7; 11 nucleotides match TRBD2. The CDR3 totals 14 residues. Trimming removed 7 bases from V and 4 bases from J; junction bases left unmatched: 6. The germline CDR1 and CDR2 sequences are SGHTA and FQGNSA. The CDR3 region is CASNLLAGEYEQYF. CDR3 DNA sequence: TGTGCCAGCAACCTACTAGCGGGGGAGTACGAGCAGTACTTC. The full variable domain, in which reference TRBV7-2 and TRBJ2-7 provide the parts outside the CDR3, is GAGVSQSPSNKVTEKGKDVELRCDPISGHTALYWYRQSLGQGLEFLIYFQGNSAPDKSGLPSDRFSAERTGGSVSTLTIQRTQQEDSAVYLCASNLLAGEYEQYFGPGTRLTVT.

This sequence joins TRBV28 and TRBJ2-1; 11 nucleotides match TRBD2. The CDR3 length is 15 residues. Trimming removed 5 bases from V and 5 bases from J; junction bases left unmatched: 5. In germline, CDR1 is MDHEN, CDR2 SYDVKM. CDR3 DNA sequence: TGTGCCAGCAGTACCCCGACTAGCGGGGACAATGAGCAGTTCTTC. Its translation is CASSTPTSGDNEQFF.

This clone was seen once. The J gene is TRBJ2-1, the V gene TRBV28; 11 nucleotides match TRBD2. The junction had 7 bases not matched to a gene; V was cut back by 4 bases and J by 8 bases. The germline CDR1 and CDR2 sequences are MDHEN and SYDVKM. The CDR3 has 15 amino acids. The CDR3 region has the DNA TGTGCCAGCAGTTCCACTAGCGGGGGTATGGATGAGCAGTTCTTC. It specifies CASSSTSGGMDEQFF.